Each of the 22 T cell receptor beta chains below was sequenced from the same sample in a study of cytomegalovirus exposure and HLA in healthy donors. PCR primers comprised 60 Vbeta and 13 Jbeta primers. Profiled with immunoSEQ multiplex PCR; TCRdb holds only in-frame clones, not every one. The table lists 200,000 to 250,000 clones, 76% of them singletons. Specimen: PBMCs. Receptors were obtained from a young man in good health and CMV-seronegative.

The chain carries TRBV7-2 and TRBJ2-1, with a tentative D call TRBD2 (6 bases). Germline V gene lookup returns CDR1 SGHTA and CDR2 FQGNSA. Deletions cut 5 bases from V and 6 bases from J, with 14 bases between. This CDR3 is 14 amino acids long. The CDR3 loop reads CASSPSPTSNEQFF. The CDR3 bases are TGTGCCAGCAGCCCGAGCCCGACTAGCAATGAGCAGTTCTTC.

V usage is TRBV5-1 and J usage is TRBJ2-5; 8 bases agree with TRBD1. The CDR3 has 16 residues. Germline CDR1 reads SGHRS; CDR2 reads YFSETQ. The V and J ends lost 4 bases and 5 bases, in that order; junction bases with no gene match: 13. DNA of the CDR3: TGCGCCAGCAGCGGGGGACAGGCATTTACCGGCGAGACCCAGTACTTC. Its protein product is CASSGGQAFTGETQYF.

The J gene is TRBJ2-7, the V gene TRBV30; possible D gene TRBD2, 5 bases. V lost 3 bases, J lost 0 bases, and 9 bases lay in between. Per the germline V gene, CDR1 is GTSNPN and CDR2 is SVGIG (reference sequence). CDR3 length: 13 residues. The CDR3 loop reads CAWRETNSYEQYF. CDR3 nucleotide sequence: TGTGCCTGGAGAGAGACTAACTCCTACGAGCAGTACTTC.

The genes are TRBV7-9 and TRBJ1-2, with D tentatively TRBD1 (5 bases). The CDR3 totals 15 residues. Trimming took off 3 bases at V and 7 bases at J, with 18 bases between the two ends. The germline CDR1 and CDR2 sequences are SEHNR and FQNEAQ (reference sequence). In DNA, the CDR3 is TGTGCCAGCAGCTTGCCGGGTGATTTTCAGGGTGGCTACACCTTC. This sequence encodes CASSLPGDFQGGYTF.

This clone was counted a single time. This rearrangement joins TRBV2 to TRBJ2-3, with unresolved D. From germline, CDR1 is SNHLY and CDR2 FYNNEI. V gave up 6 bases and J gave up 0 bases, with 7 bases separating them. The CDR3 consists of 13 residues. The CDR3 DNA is TGTGCCAGCAGCGAAACAAGCACAGATACGCAGTATTTT. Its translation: CASSETSTDTQYF. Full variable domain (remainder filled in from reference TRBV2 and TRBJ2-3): EPEVTQTPSHQVTQMGQEVILRCVPISNHLYFYWYRQILGQKVEFLVSFYNNEISEKSEIFDDQFSVERPDGSNFTLKIRSTKLEDSAMYFCASSETSTDTQYFGPGTRLTVL.

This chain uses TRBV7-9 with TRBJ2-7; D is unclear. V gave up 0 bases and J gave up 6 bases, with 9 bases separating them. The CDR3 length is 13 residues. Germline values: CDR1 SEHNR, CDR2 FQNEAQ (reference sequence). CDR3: CASSLAFSGEQYF. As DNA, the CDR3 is TGTGCCAGCAGCTTAGCGTTTAGTGGCGAGCAGTACTTC.

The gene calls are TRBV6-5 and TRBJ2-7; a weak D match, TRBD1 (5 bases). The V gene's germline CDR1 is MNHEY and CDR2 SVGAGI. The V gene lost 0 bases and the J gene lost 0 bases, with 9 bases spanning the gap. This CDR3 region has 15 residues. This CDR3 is CASSYSTVSSYEQYF. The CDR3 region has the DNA TGTGCCAGCAGTTACTCGACAGTTAGCTCCTACGAGCAGTACTTC.

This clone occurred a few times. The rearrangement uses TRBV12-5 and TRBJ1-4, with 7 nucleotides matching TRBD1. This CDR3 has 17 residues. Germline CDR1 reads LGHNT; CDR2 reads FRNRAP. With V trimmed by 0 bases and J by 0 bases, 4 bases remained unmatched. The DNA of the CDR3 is TGTGCTAGTGGTTTGGTTACCGGGACAGCAACTAATGAAAAACTGTTTTTT. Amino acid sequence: CASGLVTGTATNEKLFF.

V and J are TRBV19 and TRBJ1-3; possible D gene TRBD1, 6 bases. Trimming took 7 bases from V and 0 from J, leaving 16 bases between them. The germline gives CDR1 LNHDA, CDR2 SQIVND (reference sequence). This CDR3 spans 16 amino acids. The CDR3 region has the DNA TGTGCCAGTACGAATTACTTGGACAGCTCTGGAAACACCATATATTTT. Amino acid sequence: CASTNYLDSSGNTIYF. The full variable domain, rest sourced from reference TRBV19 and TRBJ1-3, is DGGITQSPKYLFRKEGQNVTLSCEQNLNHDAMYWYRQDPGQGLRLIYYSQIVNDFQKGDIAEGYSVSREKKESFPLTVTSAQKNPTAFYLCASTNYLDSSGNTIYFGEGSWLTVV.

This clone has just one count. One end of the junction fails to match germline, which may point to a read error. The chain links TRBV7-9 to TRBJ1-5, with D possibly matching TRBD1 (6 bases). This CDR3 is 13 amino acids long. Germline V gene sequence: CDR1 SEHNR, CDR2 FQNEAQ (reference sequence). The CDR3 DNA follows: TGTTCCAGCAGCTCAGGGGGCAATCAGCCCCAGCATTTT. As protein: CSSSSGGNQPQHF. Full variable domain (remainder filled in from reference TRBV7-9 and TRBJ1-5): DTGVSQNPRHKITKRGQNVTFRCDPISEHNRLYWYRQTLGQGPEFLTYFQNEAQLEKSRLLSDRFSAERPKGSFSTLEIQRTEQGDSAMYLCSSSSGGNQPQHFGDGTRLSIL.

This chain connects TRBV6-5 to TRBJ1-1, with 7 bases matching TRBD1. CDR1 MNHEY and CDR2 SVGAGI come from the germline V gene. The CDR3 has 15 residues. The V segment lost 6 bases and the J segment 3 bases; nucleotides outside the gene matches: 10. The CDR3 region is CASSRNDRAYTEAFF. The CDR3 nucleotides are TGTGCCAGCAGCCGCAACGACAGGGCGTACACTGAAGCTTTCTTT.

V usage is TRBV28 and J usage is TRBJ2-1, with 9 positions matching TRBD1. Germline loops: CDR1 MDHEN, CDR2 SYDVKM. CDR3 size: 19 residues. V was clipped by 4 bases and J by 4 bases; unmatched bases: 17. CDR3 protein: CASSSPPGQGNMAYNEQFF. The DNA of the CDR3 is TGTGCCAGCAGTTCGCCCCCGGGACAGGGCAATATGGCTTACAATGAGCAGTTCTTC.

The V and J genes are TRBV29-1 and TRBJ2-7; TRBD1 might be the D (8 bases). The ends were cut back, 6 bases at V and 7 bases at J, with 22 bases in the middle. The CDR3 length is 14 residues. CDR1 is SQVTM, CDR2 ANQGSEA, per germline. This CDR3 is CSVGGAGGRREQYF. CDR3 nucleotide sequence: TGCAGCGTGGGGGGGGCAGGGGGCCGAAGGGAGCAGTACTTC.

The CDR3: CASSASIGLAGHEQYF. The CDR3 DNA reads as TGCGCCAGCAGCGCGAGTATTGGGCTAGCGGGACACGAGCAGTACTTC. The chain couples TRBV5-1 to TRBJ2-7, with 9 bases that match TRBD2. V dropped 4 bases and J dropped 5; count of bases not matched to a gene: 13. Germline V gene lookup returns CDR1 SGHRS and CDR2 YFSETQ. The CDR3 covers 16 residues.

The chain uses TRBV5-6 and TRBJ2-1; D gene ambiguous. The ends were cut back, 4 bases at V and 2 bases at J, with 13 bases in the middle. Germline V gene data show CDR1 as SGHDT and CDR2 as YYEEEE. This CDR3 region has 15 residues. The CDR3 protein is CASSLLSLAYNEQFF. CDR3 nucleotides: TGTGCCAGCAGCCTTCTGTCGCTAGCCTACAATGAGCAGTTCTTC. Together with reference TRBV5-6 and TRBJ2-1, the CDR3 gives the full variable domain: DAGVTQSPTHLIKTRGQQVTLRCSPKSGHDTVSWYQQALGQGPQFIFQYYEEEERQRGNFPDRFSGHQFPNYSSELNVNALLLGDSALYLCASSLLSLAYNEQFFGPGTRLTVL.

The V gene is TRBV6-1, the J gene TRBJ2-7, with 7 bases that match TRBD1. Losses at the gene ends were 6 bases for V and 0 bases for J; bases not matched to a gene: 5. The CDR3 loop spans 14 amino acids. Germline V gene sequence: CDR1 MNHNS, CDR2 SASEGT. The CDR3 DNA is TGTGCCAGCAGCGAGGGACAGTACTCCTACGAGCAGTACTTC. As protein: CASSEGQYSYEQYF.

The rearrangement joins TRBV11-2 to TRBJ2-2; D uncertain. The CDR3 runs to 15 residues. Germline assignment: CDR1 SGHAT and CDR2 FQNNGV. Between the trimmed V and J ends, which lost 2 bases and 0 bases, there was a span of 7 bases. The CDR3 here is CASSLQTPNTGELFF. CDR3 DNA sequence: TGTGCCAGCAGCTTACAGACTCCGAACACCGGGGAGCTGTTTTTT.

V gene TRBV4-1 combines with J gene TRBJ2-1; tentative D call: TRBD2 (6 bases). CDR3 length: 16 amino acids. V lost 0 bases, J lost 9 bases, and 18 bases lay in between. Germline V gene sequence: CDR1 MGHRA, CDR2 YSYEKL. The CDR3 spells CASSQDVLAAFREQFF. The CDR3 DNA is TGCGCCAGCAGCCAAGACGTATTAGCGGCATTTCGTGAGCAGTTCTTC.

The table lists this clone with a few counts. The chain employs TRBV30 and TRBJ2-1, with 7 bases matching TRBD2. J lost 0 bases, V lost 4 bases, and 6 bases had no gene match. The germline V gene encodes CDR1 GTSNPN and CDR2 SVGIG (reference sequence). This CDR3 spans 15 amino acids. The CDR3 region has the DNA TGTGCCTGGAACGAGGGCGGGAGCTCCTACAATGAGCAGTTCTTC. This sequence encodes CAWNEGGSSYNEQFF.

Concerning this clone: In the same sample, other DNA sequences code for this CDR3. The CDR3 sequence is CASSEASGTADTQYF. The CDR3 nucleotides read TGTGCCAGCAGTGAGGCTAGCGGAACCGCAGATACGCAGTATTTT. V usage is TRBV6-4 and J usage is TRBJ2-3; 7 bases fit TRBD2. J gave up 4 bases and V 3 bases, and 7 bases lay outside the gene matches. The CDR3 is 15 residues long. The germline V gene has CDR1 MRHNA and CDR2 SNTAGT.

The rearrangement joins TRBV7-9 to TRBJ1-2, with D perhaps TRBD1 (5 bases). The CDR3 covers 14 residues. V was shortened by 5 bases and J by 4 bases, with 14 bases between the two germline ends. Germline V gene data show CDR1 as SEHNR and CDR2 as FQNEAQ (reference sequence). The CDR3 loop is CASSPAAGIYGYTF. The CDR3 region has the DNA TGTGCCAGCAGCCCCGCGGCAGGGATCTATGGCTACACCTTC.

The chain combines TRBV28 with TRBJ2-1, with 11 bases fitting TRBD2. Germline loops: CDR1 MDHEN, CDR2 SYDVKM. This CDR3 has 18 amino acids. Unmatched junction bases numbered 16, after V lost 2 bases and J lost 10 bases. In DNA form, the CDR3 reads TGTGCCAGCAGTTTACCCCCCATGAGTAGCGGGAGGGCATGGGAGCAGTTCTTC. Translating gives CASSLPPMSSGRAWEQFF.